The clone carrying this T cell receptor beta chain was seen repeatedly, ten times or more. As yet, its antigen is unknown. The data were obtained in a study of T cells in Graves' hyperthyroidism and ophthalmopathy. The study's findings and limits: Before onset, by a median of approximately 5.9 months, the model predicted ophthalmopathy.

Amplification targeted TCR beta CDR3 regions from RNA transcripts. The primer set for the first-round RT-PCR of the TCR CDR3 was HTBI. TCRdb analysed the multiplex PCR reads with MiXCR anew, one entry per CDR3 protein. Here the sample spans 400,000 to 450,000 distinct CDR3 sequences, 14% to 15% being singletons. Germline V lookup: CDR1 SGHRS, CDR2 YFSETQ. The J segment lost 3 bases and the V segment lost 0 bases, leaving 6 bases of the junction unmatched. The CDR3 contains 15 residues. Diagnoses were established using clinical symptoms, serum thyroxine and TRAb, thyroid ultrasound and orbital computed tomography.

The sample taken for sequencing was blood. The chain is built from TRBV5-1 and TRBJ2-7; TRBD2 aligns across 7 bases. This receptor was identified in a man aged 18 to 30 with Graves' ophthalmopathy. The chain's CDR3 is CASSLATSASYEQYF. DNA of the CDR3: TGCGCCAGCAGCTTGGCCACTAGCGCTAGCTACGAGCAGTACTTC. The full variable domain, completed using reference TRBV5-1 and TRBJ2-7, is KAGVTQTPRYLIKTRGQQVTLSCSPISGHRSVSWYQQTPGQGLQFLFEYFSETQRNKGNFPGRFSGRQFSNSRSEMNVSTLELGDSALYLCASSLATSASYEQYFGPGTRLTVT.